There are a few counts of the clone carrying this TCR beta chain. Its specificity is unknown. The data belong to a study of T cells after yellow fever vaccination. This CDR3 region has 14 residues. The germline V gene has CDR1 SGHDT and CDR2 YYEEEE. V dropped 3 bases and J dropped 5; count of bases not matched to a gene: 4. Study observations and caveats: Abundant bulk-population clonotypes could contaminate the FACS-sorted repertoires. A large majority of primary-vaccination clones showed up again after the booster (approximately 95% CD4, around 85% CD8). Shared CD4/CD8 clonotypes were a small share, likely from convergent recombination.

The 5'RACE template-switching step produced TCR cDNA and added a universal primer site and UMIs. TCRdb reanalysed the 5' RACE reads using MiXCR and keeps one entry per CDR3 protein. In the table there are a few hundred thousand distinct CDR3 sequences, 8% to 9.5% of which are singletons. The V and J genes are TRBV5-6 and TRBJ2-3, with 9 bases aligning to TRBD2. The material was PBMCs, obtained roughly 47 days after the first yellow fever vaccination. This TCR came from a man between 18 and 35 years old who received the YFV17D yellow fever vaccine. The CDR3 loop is CASSSGLAGDTQYF. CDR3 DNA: TGTGCCAGCAGCTCGGGACTAGCCGGAGATACGCAGTATTTT.